Below are 2 T cell receptor beta chains sequenced from a single sample in a study of T cells in Graves' hyperthyroidism and ophthalmopathy. Regions amplified from RNA transcripts were the TCR beta CDR3 regions. The primer set for the first-round RT-PCR of the TCR CDR3 was HTBI. TCRdb analysed the multiplex PCR reads with MiXCR anew, one entry per CDR3 protein. The sample gives hundreds of thousands of distinct CDR3 sequences, around 39% of which show up once; about 8.9% is in the top ten. Material: blood. These receptor sequences come from a man younger than 30 with Graves' hyperthyroidism.

As concerns this clonotype: This may arise from a read error, as a much more abundant clone is one base away. The V call is TRBV7-9, the J call TRBJ1-5; D not certain. This CDR3 contains 13 residues. CDR1 is SEHNR and CDR2 is FQNEAQ in the germline V gene (reference sequence). In DNA form, the CDR3 reads TGTGCCAGCAGCTTAGACATGTATCAGTCCCAGCATTTT. Translating it yields CASSLDMYQSQHF.

The chain carries TRBV20-1 and TRBJ2-7, with 12 bases matching TRBD1. Per the germline V gene, CDR1 is DFQATT and CDR2 is SNEGSKA (reference sequence). There are 14 residues in the CDR3. The trim removed 5 bases at V and 9 bases at J, leaving 11 bases unmatched. The CDR3 loop is CSAERPGQGAVQYF. For the CDR3, the DNA is TGCAGTGCTGAAAGACCGGGACAGGGGGCAGTGCAGTACTTC.